Listed below are T cell receptor beta chains from one sample, sequenced in a study of control samples from healthy donors and cancer patients. This table comes from immunoSEQ multiplex PCR, and its TCRdb copy is limited to in-frame clones, with some not included. Of about 190,000 clones detected, about nine tenths appear once; the ten largest clones hold less than 2%. Sequencing was performed on blood. The receptors come from a man aged 25-45 years in good health. Both conserved end residues are trimmed from each CDR3.

j_call v_call cdr3_aa
TRBJ2-3 TRBV29-1 SVEGQGPDTQY
TRBJ1-2 TRBV12-3/TRBV12-4 AIGTLNYGYT
TRBJ2-5 TRBV2 ASSGQGLFQETQY
TRBJ2-5 TRBV14 ASSQVRQRDGTQY
TRBJ2-6 TRBV6-5 ASSYEEPGANVLT
TRBJ2-1 TRBV5-1 ASSLGGVDRNEQF
TRBJ1-1 TRBV29-1 SVSGQGAAEAF
TRBJ2-7 TRBV3-1/TRBV3-2 ASSQGTGGYEQY
TRBJ2-2 TRBV10-3 AISDRGVGYSTGELF
TRBJ1-3 TRBV3-1/TRBV3-2 ASSQPTDRGRSGNTIY
TRBJ2-7 TRBV12-3/TRBV12-4 ASVENQAHEQY
TRBJ1-4 TRBV7-6 ASSLAPGGATNEKLF
TRBJ1-5 TRBV19 ASKESNQPQH
TRBJ2-7 TRBV6-5 ASSMKGGGYEQY
TRBJ1-2 TRBV18 ASSPADGNYGYT
TRBJ1-1 TRBV2 ASSERQGKAF